This T cell receptor beta chain was observed in a study of T cell repertoires in cytomegalovirus infection. The V end was cut by 4 bases, the J end by 0 bases, with 13 bases between. CDR3 length: 16 amino acids. Germline V gene lookup returns CDR1 SNHLY and CDR2 FYNNEI. TCRdb analysed the reads with MiXCR anew, one entry per CDR3 protein. The sample comprises around 740,000 distinct CDR3 sequences, under 40% of which are singletons, and under 3% rests with the top ten. The material sequenced was PBMCs. The J gene is TRBJ1-5, the V gene TRBV2; D is perhaps TRBD1 (5 bases). The receptor comes from a human donor in good health (CMV status not recorded). Some clones in this sample may be carry-over from other donors' samples. CDR3 sequence reads: CASSGQLAYSNQPQHF. As DNA, the CDR3 is TGTGCCAGCAGTGGACAGTTAGCGTATAGCAATCAGCCCCAGCATTTT.